This T cell receptor beta chain was found in a study of shared clonotypes between healthy human individuals. Turning to the study itself: The donor pool was made up of a couple of women and a few men aged 18 to 49.

Germline V lookup: CDR1 SGHAT, CDR2 FQNNGV. Trimming cost V 5 bases and J 5 bases; bases outside gene matches: 10. CDR3 length: 16 amino acids. TCRdb's table, derived via immunoSEQ multiplex PCR, lists solely in-frame clones and lacks some. Of about 2.2 million clones in the sample, about 92% were seen once. With regard to this clone: Its antigen is not identified.

Overall study results and limits: Clonotype sharing among the donors was expected to vary with sequencing depth.

The naive CD8 subset, CD45RO-negative cells positively selected for CCR7, excluded terminally differentiated effector memory CD45RA+ cells. Healthy HIV-negative adults with no recent acute infections or vaccinations were recruited as donors. The source material was naive CD8+ T cells from PBMCs. The TCR was taken from a man aged 18-30 years in good health. Some clones in this sample may be carry-over from other donors' samples. The rearrangement joins TRBV11-2 to TRBJ2-1, with 9 positions matching TRBD2. For the CDR3, the DNA is TGTGCCAGCAGCGATCACGCGGGAGGGCGGGACAATGAGCAGTTCTTC. Translation gives CASSDHAGGRDNEQFF.